Listed here are 12 T cell receptor beta chains from one sample, sequenced in a study of blood T cell repertoires in COVID-19. Libraries were prepared by immunoSEQ multiplex PCR; TCRdb keeps only in-frame clonotypes and omits some of them. The sample shows roughly 260,000 clones, about 80% of them seen only once. The sequencing sample was made of PBMCs or T cells enriched from blood (not recorded which). Receptors were obtained from a woman in her thirties or forties who had been exposed to COVID-19.

V gene TRBV29-1 combines with J gene TRBJ2-3, with a weak D call TRBD2 (7 bases). Per the germline V gene, CDR1 is SQVTM and CDR2 is ANQGSEA. Trimming took off 7 bases at V and 6 bases at J, with 20 bases between the two ends. CDR3 length equals 14 residues. CDR3 in amino acids: CSARGASWGDTQYF. DNA of the CDR3: TGCAGCGCCCGGGGGGCTAGTTGGGGGGATACGCAGTATTTT.

The rearrangement joins TRBV3-1 (or the pseudogene TRBV3-2) to TRBJ2-1, with D tentatively TRBD2 (5 bases). The CDR3 runs to 15 residues. Germline values: CDR1 LGHDT, CDR2 YNNKEL (reference sequence). With 2 bases removed from V and 5 bases from J, the gap between germline ends came to 13 bases. CDR3 coding DNA: TGTGCCAGCAGCCAATTACGACTACCGGACAATGAGCAGTTCTTC. Amino acid sequence: CASSQLRLPDNEQFF.

The chain is built from TRBV24-1 and TRBJ2-2; TRBD2 might be the D (5 bases). The CDR3 has 15 amino acids. Germline CDR1 reads KGHDR; CDR2 reads SFDVKD. Trimming took off 4 bases at V and 4 bases at J, with 12 bases between the two ends. The CDR3 region has the DNA TGTGCCACCAGTGACCCGGGAACGACCACCGGGGAGCTGTTTTTT. Encoded protein: CATSDPGTTTGELFF.

The chain joins TRBV6-5 to TRBJ1-2, with unresolved D. V was clipped by 6 bases and J by 1 base, with 9 bases between them. Germline CDR1 MNHEY, CDR2 SVGAGI. CDR3 length: 13 amino acids. CDR3: CASRPTGNYGYTF. CDR3 DNA sequence: TGTGCCAGCAGACCTACCGGTAACTATGGCTACACCTTC.

The chain uses TRBV6-2 or TRBV6-3 and TRBJ1-5; possibly TRBD1 for D (6 bases). The CDR3 is 17 amino acids. The germline CDR1 and CDR2 sequences are MNHEY and SVGEGT. Trimming took 4 bases from V and 4 from J, leaving 20 bases between them. The CDR3 bases are TGTGCCAGCAGTTCCCGTTTACAGGGAGCCGGGAATCAGCCCCAGCATTTT. Translation gives CASSSRLQGAGNQPQHF.

The chain combines TRBV6-5 with TRBJ1-1, with D perhaps TRBD1 (6 bases). This CDR3 comprises 14 residues. Trimming cost V 5 bases and J 2 bases, with 12 bases left between them. Germline loops: CDR1 MNHEY, CDR2 SVGAGI. DNA of the CDR3: TGTGCCAGCAGTCCACAGGGCAGTAACACTGAAGCTTTCTTT. This sequence encodes CASSPQGSNTEAFF.

The chain uses TRBV10-3 and TRBJ2-3; 10 bases are a match to TRBD1. V lost 5 bases to trimming and J lost 6 bases; unmatched junction nucleotides: 8. CDR3 size: 15 residues. Per the germline V gene, CDR1 is ENHRY and CDR2 is SYGVKD. For the CDR3, the DNA is TGTGCCATCAGTCCCGGGACAGGGGTGTGGGATACGCAGTATTTT. It translates to CAISPGTGVWDTQYF.

The chain links TRBV29-1 to TRBJ1-5; D gene unclear. This CDR3 spans 13 amino acids. CDR1 is SQVTM, CDR2 ANQGSEA, per germline. The V and J ends lost 4 bases and 0 bases respectively, with 7 bases between them. This CDR3 is CSVAENSNQPQHF. The CDR3, as DNA: TGCAGCGTTGCTGAGAATAGCAATCAGCCCCAGCATTTT.

The chain is built from TRBV7-9 and TRBJ2-1, with 7 bases lining up with TRBD2. The CDR3 totals 18 residues. The trim removed 2 bases at V and 1 base at J, leaving 11 bases unmatched. Looked up from germline, CDR1 is SEHNR and CDR2 is FQNEAQ (reference sequence). CDR3 in amino acids: CASSLNNPGGLSYNEQFF. CDR3 nucleotide sequence: TGTGCCAGCAGCTTAAACAATCCGGGGGGATTATCCTACAATGAGCAGTTCTTC.

The J gene is TRBJ1-1, the V gene TRBV29-1, with 8 bases identical to TRBD1. The CDR3 has 13 residues. CDR1 is SQVTM, CDR2 ANQGSEA, per germline. Trimming cost V 8 bases and J 1 base; bases outside gene matches: 6. The CDR3 protein is CSSTGTGNTEAFF. Here the CDR3 DNA reads TGCAGCTCAACCGGGACAGGGAACACTGAAGCTTTCTTT.

The chain joins TRBV9 to TRBJ1-1, with D perhaps matching TRBD1 (6 bases). CDR1 is SGDLS, CDR2 YYNGEE, per germline. V was pared by 4 bases and J by 11 bases, with 21 bases between. CDR3 length: 14 residues. CDR3 residues: CASSPERRGQGAFF. Here the CDR3 DNA reads TGTGCCAGCAGCCCCGAGCGCAGGGGCCAGGGGGCTTTCTTT.

The J gene is TRBJ2-3, the V gene TRBV11-2; 14 bases match TRBD2. The junction had 13 bases not matched to a gene; V was cut back by 1 base and J by 10 bases. The CDR3 extends over 18 amino acids. Germline CDR1 reads SGHAT; CDR2 reads FQNNGV. The CDR3 reads CASSLAPRLAGGPTAQYF. DNA of the CDR3: TGTGCCAGCAGCTTAGCCCCAAGACTAGCGGGGGGGCCGACGGCGCAGTATTTT.